The T cell receptor beta chain under discussion was sequenced for a study of blood T cell repertoires in COVID-19 (dated by TCRdb to the early 2020s). In terms of the full investigation: Collaborator samples came from the United States, Italy and Spain and covered acute and convalescent phases of COVID-19. The prospective study material was composed of cDNA or gDNA derived from T cells, B-cell-depleted T cells, or PBMCs. Deeply sampled blood TCRbeta repertoires from subjects exposed to, actively infected with, or recovered from COVID-19 were included in the dataset. The repertoires were released in a freely available public database intended as a resource for research on the immune response to SARS-CoV-2. Samples were obtained from the ongoing ImmuneRACE study (first 160 participants) and from 1,000 to 1,500 subjects provided by 6 global collaborators. Sample metadata almost always included a de-identified subject ID, COVID-19 status, age in years and sex. Where available, HLA class I and class II types were obtained from metadata supplied by the sample provider rather than from assay-based typing.

The immunoSEQ Assay, a bias-controlled multiplex PCR, was used to amplify TCRbeta CDR3 regions from genomic DNA. From the authors' description of their analysis: The number of nucleated cells in each sample was estimated from the amplification of reference gene primers within the assay. Sequence reads were collapsed and filtered to measure the absolute abundance of every unique TCRbeta CDR3 rearrangement. For each sample, productive Simpson clonality was calculated as the square root of Simpson's diversity index across productive rearrangements. In its TCRdb copy, this immuneACCESS table keeps in-frame sequences only and misses some clones. Where compared with another copy, unresolved V genes explain less than half of these, and the others have no known cause. D and trimming were read from the DNA, whereas the V and J calls and clone size are those reported in that table. The sample records about 170,000 clones, 83% of which are singletons. The ten largest clones add up to 4.4% of the sample.

Points the paper makes about the study in general: How much clinical and demographic metadata was included differed by source and by participant, and the metadata was provided uncurated.

Concerning this clone itself: This receptor's antigen is unknown. Per-nucleotide qualities are absent, and no much larger clonotype sits a single base away.

In the prospective study, participants were roughly 18 to 89 years old, resided in fewer than 25 geographic areas of the United States, and were enrolled through a virtual design. In the prospective study, participants were assigned to cohorts based on the clinical history participants reported in a screening survey and a study questionnaire. Recovered participants in ImmuneRACE Cohort 3 were defined as having two consecutive negative NP/OP PCR tests, clearance from a healthcare professional, or resolution of symptoms. In the prospective study, whole blood, serum and a nasopharyngeal or oropharyngeal swab were collected from each participant by mobile phlebotomists. Over a roughly 2-month period, participants in the prospective study had the option of providing additional blood draws and questionnaires. Blood samples from the prospective study were shipped frozen or at room temperature prior to DNA extraction.

The germline V gene specifies LGHNA as CDR1 and YNFKEQ as CDR2. Cut back by 4 bases and 4 bases, the V and J ends lie 13 bases apart. From its cysteine to its phenylalanine, the CDR3 spans 14 amino acids. Only the CDR3 region is kept as DNA, spanning 42 bases read in frame from base 1. The sequence is built from TRBV4-2 and TRBJ1-1; possibly the D gene is TRBD1, per 6 matching bases. Material for sequencing was PBMCs or T cells enriched from blood (not recorded which). This receptor was taken from a woman aged 45-65 years who had recovered from COVID-19. The CDR3 protein: CASSPEQGPTEAFF. In nucleotides, the sequence is TGTGCCAGCAGCCCCGAACAGGGACCCACTGAAGCTTTCTTT.